Each of the 9 T cell receptor beta chains below was sequenced from the same sample in a study of T cell responses to AZD1222 COVID-19 vaccine. TCRdb's copy holds only in-frame clones and misses some; the assay was immunoSEQ multiplex PCR. The sample holds around 160,000 clones; about 81% are singletons and the top ten take approximately 4%. The input for sequencing was peripheral blood, taken on day 0 of MenACWY control vaccination. Every receptor here comes from an adult in good health.

CDR3 loop: CASSSWTGERFF. The CDR3, as DNA: TGTGCCAGCAGCTCCTGGACAGGGGAGAGGTTTTTT. The chain carries TRBV11-2 and TRBJ2-2; 9 nucleotides align to TRBD1. The CDR3 has 12 residues. Germline values: CDR1 SGHAT, CDR2 FQNNGV. The trim removed 4 bases at V and 16 bases at J, leaving 7 bases unmatched.

The chain has TRBV2 and TRBJ2-1, with 15 positions matching TRBD2. CDR3 length: 15 amino acids. The ends lost 5 bases at V and 8 bases at J; junction bases unmatched: 4. Looked up from germline, CDR1 is SNHLY and CDR2 is FYNNEI. CDR3 protein: CASSQRTSGGDEQFF. The CDR3 coding sequence is TGTGCCAGCAGTCAACGGACTAGCGGGGGGGATGAGCAGTTCTTC. Full variable domain (rest looked up from reference TRBV2 and TRBJ2-1): EPEVTQTPSHQVTQMGQEVILRCVPISNHLYFYWYRQILGQKVEFLVSFYNNEISEKSEIFDDQFSVERPDGSNFTLKIRSTKLEDSAMYFCASSQRTSGGDEQFFGPGTRLTVL.

The chain combines TRBV6-5 with TRBJ1-6; D remains unclear. In germline, CDR1 is MNHEY, CDR2 SVGAGI. Trimming left V 4 bases short and J 4 bases short, with 14 bases between. The CDR3 has 16 amino acids. The CDR3 DNA reads TGTGCCAGCAGTTCCCCGAGCATGGGATATAATTCACCCCTCCACTTT. Encoded protein: CASSSPSMGYNSPLHF.

This rearrangement joins TRBV18 to TRBJ2-3; D is uncertain. Trimming stripped 2 bases from V and 5 bases from J, with 8 bases between. This CDR3 region has 13 residues. The germline V gene has CDR1 KGHSH and CDR2 LQKENI. The CDR3 nucleotides are TGTGCCAGCTCACCAAGAAGGGAAGATACGCAGTATTTT. Translated, it gives CASSPRREDTQYF.

The chain uses TRBV5-1 and TRBJ1-1; a weak D match, TRBD1 (5 bases). The germline CDR1 and CDR2 sequences are SGHRS and YFSETQ. Trimming took 4 bases from V and 11 from J, leaving 18 bases between them. This CDR3 is 13 amino acids long. Written as DNA, the CDR3 is TGCGCCAGCAGCACCGAAGCAGGGTCGGGGGCTTTCTTT. Translating gives CASSTEAGSGAFF. The variable domain in full, completed from reference TRBV5-1 and TRBJ1-1, reads KAGVTQTPRYLIKTRGQQVTLSCSPISGHRSVSWYQQTPGQGLQFLFEYFSETQRNKGNFPGRFSGRQFSNSRSEMNVSTLELGDSALYLCASSTEAGSGAFFGQGTRLTVV.

The gene calls are TRBV5-6 and TRBJ2-1; D unclear. The CDR3 is 15 residues long. Germline CDR1 and CDR2: SGHDT and YYEEEE. V lost 4 bases to trimming and J lost 1 base, with 12 bases between them. CDR3 coding DNA: TGTGCCAGCAGCCGTCGGCCCGCTTCCTACAATGAGCAGTTCTTC. Its protein product is CASSRRPASYNEQFF.

J is TRBJ2-5 and V is TRBV5-1; no clear D gene. V was cut by 0 bases and J by 5 bases, with 11 bases left in between. The CDR3 sequence is 14 residues long. Germline CDR1 and CDR2: SGHRS and YFSETQ. CDR3 bases: TGCGCCAGCAGCTTGGTATCTGTTGGGGAGACCCAGTACTTC. Protein product: CASSLVSVGETQYF.

This chain links TRBV5-1 with TRBJ2-2; 7 bases are shared with TRBD1. J gave up 7 bases and V 4 bases, and 10 bases lay outside the gene matches. The germline gives CDR1 SGHRS, CDR2 YFSETQ. The CDR3 contains 15 residues. The DNA of the CDR3 is TGCGCCAGCAGCATCCGGACAGGTCGGGGCGGGGAGCTGTTTTTT. Residues: CASSIRTGRGGELFF.

J is TRBJ1-2 and V is TRBV9, with 7 positions matching TRBD1. This CDR3 region has 13 residues. Trimming cost V 3 bases and J 2 bases; bases outside gene matches: 1. Germline CDR1 reads SGDLS; CDR2 reads YYNGEE. Here the CDR3 reads CASSATGNYGYTF. CDR3 in DNA: TGTGCCAGCAGCGCGACAGGGAACTATGGCTACACCTTC.